This T cell receptor beta chain was observed in a study of blood T cells in healthy people across ages. The study, taken as a whole, reports: Older age went with lower TCR beta diversity per million T cells, in a roughly linear way.

Through a sample-barcoded 5' primer and a J-beta primer mix, a second PCR was run for about 6 to 12 cycles. Each CDR3 protein gets one entry after TCRdb re-called the 5' RACE reads with MiXCR. The sample yields around 500,000 distinct CDR3 sequences, about 27% seen once. Worth noting for this clonotype: Antigen: not known.

Each of the donors had roughly 9.4 milliliters of peripheral blood drawn into EDTA-treated Vacutainer tubes. The data were also submitted as part of a second study, on T cells of mothers and their children.

Sequencing was done on a sample of blood. The clonotype was recovered from a boy younger than 10 in good health.

CDR3 DNA sequence: TGTGCCAGCAGCTTAGCCCGCTCTGGGGCCAACGTCCTGACTTTC. Translated, it gives CASSLARSGANVLTF. The chain joins TRBV7-9 to TRBJ2-6; no firm D call. Trimming took 0 bases from V and 0 from J, leaving 3 bases between them. Germline V lookup: CDR1 SEHNR, CDR2 FQNEAQ (reference sequence). This CDR3 spans 15 amino acids.